The rows below give T cell receptor beta chains drawn from one sample of a study of neurological immune-mediated disorders. In TCRdb, the 5' RACE reads were re-called with MiXCR into one record per CDR3 protein. Of more than 95,000 distinct CDR3 sequences in the sample, about 10% were seen once. The sample taken for sequencing was PBMCs. Receptor source: a female donor with HTLV-1-associated myelopathy (HAM/TSP). CDR3s include the opening cysteine and the closing phenylalanine or tryptophan. The D gene is left open where the match is weak. Clone size is stated in some rows and not others, as once, few, many or a class when expanded.

V	J	size	D	DNA	CDR3
TRBV5-1	TRBJ2-7	medium-sized	-	TGCGCCAACAACGGCCAGCTAAGCTCCTACGAGCAGTACTTC	CANNGQLSSYEQYF
TRBV6-5	TRBJ2-7	many	-	TGTGCCAGCAGTTACTCGAGTTGGGGGAGCTCCTACGAGCAGTACTTC	CASSYSSWGSSYEQYF
TRBV5-1	TRBJ2-3	many	-	TGCGCCAGCAGCTTGGGCCCCACCCAGAGAGATACGCAGTATTTT	CASSLGPTQRDTQYF
TRBV4-1	TRBJ1-1	few	-	TGCGCCAGCAGCCATCCCGGGTTCAGCGAAGCTTTCTTT	CASSHPGFSEAFF
TRBV5-1	TRBJ2-1	many	-	TGCGCCAGCAGCTTGTCGGCGGGCTACAATGAGCAGTTCTTC	CASSLSAGYNEQFF
TRBV28	TRBJ2-1	many	-	TGTGCCAGTCGTGGAGGGGTTATCACCTACAATGAGCAGTTCTTC	CASRGGVITYNEQFF
TRBV28	TRBJ2-7	many	-	TGTGCCAGCAGTTTGCGCCCACCGAGCTCCTACGAGCAGTACTTC	CASSLRPPSSYEQYF
TRBV6-9	TRBJ2-1	many	TRBD1	TGTGCCAGCACCCAAAAGAGCACCGGGACAGGGTTCCATGAGCAGTTCTTC	CASTQKSTGTGFHEQFF
TRBV20-1	TRBJ2-2	-	-	TGCAGTGCTAGAGATGCGGGTACCGGGGAGCTGTTTTTT	CSARDAGTGELFF
TRBV6-2/TRBV6-3	TRBJ2-1	few	TRBD2	TGTGCCAGCAGTCGGCGGGGGTCTTACAATGAGCAGTTCTTC	CASSRRGSYNEQFF
TRBV7-2	TRBJ2-5	once	TRBD2	TGTGCCAGCAGCCTAGCGACTAGCGGGGGGCGGGAGACCCAGTACTTC	CASSLATSGGRETQYF
TRBV10-3	TRBJ2-3	many	TRBD1	TGTGCCATCCTTCCAGGACAGGGGGCAGATACGCAGTATTTT	CAILPGQGADTQYF
TRBV4-1	TRBJ1-2	many	-	TGCGCCAGCAGCCAAGATAGCGCCAGGGCTAAGGGCTACACCTTC	CASSQDSARAKGYTF
TRBV9	TRBJ2-3	many	-	TGTGCCAGCAGCGTTTGGGGGGCCGAGGATACGCAGTATTTT	CASSVWGAEDTQYF
TRBV5-1	TRBJ2-1	many	-	TGCGCCAGCAGCTCAGCGAGGGGACTCGGTCGGTCCAATGAGCAGTTCTTC	CASSSARGLGRSNEQFF
TRBV20-1	TRBJ1-1	many	-	TGCAGTGCGCCGCCTGGGGGATTGAACACTGAAGCTTTCTTT	CSAPPGGLNTEAFF
TRBV7-2	TRBJ2-2	-	-	TGTGCCAGCAGCTTAAGTATGACCGGGGAGATGTTTTTT	CASSLSMTGEMFF
TRBV20-1	TRBJ2-4	few	TRBD2	TGCAGTGCTAGCGGGGCGGGGGGGCCCAAAAACATTCAGTACTTC	CSASGAGGPKNIQYF
TRBV5-6	TRBJ2-3	few	-	TGTGCCAGCAGCTTAGAGGAGGCTACGCAGTATTTT	CASSLEEATQYF
TRBV2	TRBJ2-3	many	-	TGTGCCAGCAGTGGTGGAAGGATAGATACGCAGTATTTT	CASSGGRIDTQYF
TRBV14	TRBJ1-1	many	-	TGTGCCAGCAGCCAGAACACGGCGAGGGTCACTGAAGCTTTCTTT	CASSQNTARVTEAFF
TRBV5-1	TRBJ1-1	many	-	TGCGCCAGCAGCCCGGACAGCCTGAACACTGAAGCTTTCTTT	CASSPDSLNTEAFF
TRBV3-1	TRBJ2-7	many	-	TGTGCCAGCAGCCAACGTTCTACCTACGAGCAGTACTTC	CASSQRSTYEQYF
TRBV29-1	TRBJ1-2	many	TRBD1	TGCAGCGTTGAGCAGGGGGGTGGCTACACCTTC	CSVEQGGGYTF
TRBV5-1	TRBJ2-3	-	-	TGCGCCAGCAGCTTGGAGGCGGACAGAAACACAGATACGCAGTATTTT	CASSLEADRNTDTQYF
TRBV9	TRBJ2-1	-	-	TGTGCCAGCAGCGCAGCTCAGGGGTGCGGTGAGCAGTTCTTC	CASSAAQGCGEQFF
TRBV5-1	TRBJ1-2	many	-	TGCGCCAGCAGCTTGGAGTCAGCTAACTATGGCTACACCTTC	CASSLESANYGYTF
TRBV5-1	TRBJ2-5	many	TRBD2	TGCGCCACGACTAGCGGGGGGACCCAAGAGACCCAGTACTTC	CATTSGGTQETQYF
TRBV7-8	TRBJ2-1	many	-	TGTGCCAGCAGCCCCGTGGGCTACATAGTAAATGAGCAGTTCTTC	CASSPVGYIVNEQFF
TRBV29-1	TRBJ2-1	-	-	TGCAGCGCGAAGGTAGTGAATGAGCAGTTCTTC	CSAKVVNEQFF
TRBV7-9	TRBJ2-7	few	TRBD2	TGTGCCAGCAGCCCAATGACTAGCGGAGCCGCCTACGAGCAGTACTTC	CASSPMTSGAAYEQYF
TRBV5-1	TRBJ2-3	many	TRBD2	TGCGCCAGCAGCTTGGAGGGTAGCGGGGCTTCAGATACGCAGTATTTT	CASSLEGSGASDTQYF
TRBV3-1	TRBJ1-5	few	TRBD1	TGTGCCAGCAGCTTCCTCCGGGACAGGGGAGGAAAACAGCCCCAGCATTTT	CASSFLRDRGGKQPQHF
TRBV6-5	TRBJ2-7	many	-	TGTGCCAGCAGTTACTCTACAGGAAACTCCTACGAGCAGTACTTC	CASSYSTGNSYEQYF
TRBV5-1	TRBJ1-5	many	TRBD1	TGCGCCAGCAGCTTGGGACAGGGACAGCCCCAGCATTTT	CASSLGQGQPQHF